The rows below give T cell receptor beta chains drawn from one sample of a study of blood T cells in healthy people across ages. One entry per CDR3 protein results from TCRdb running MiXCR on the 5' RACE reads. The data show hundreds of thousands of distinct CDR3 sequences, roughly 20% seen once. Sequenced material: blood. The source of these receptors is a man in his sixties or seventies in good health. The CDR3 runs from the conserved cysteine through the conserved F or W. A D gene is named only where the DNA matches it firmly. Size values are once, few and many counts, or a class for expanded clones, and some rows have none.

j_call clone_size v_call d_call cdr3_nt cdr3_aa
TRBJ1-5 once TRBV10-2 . TGCGCCAGCAGTAGAGACAACCGCAATCAGCCCCAGCATTTT CASSRDNRNQPQHF
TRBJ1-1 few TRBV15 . TGTGCCACCAGCCGTGGGGGTACAAGCACTGAAGCTTTCTTT CATSRGGTSTEAFF
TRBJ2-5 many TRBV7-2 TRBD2 TGTGCCAGCAGCTCCCGCGGGACTAGCGTTAAAGAGACCCAGTACTTC CASSSRGTSVKETQYF
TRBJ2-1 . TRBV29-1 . TGCAGCGTTTATATAATGGCCCGTAGGGGCAATGAGCAGTTCTTC CSVYIMARRGNEQFF
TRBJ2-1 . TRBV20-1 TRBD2 TGCAGTGCTAGAGTGGGGTCGGGAGGAAGCGGTTCCTACAATGAGCAGTTCTTC CSARVGSGGSGSYNEQFF
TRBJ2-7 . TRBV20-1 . TGCAGTGCTAGGAGGCCGCAGGGGTACTACGAGCAGTACTTC CSARRPQGYYEQYF
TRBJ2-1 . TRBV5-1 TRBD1 TGCGCCAGCAGCTTTGTCAGGGGGAATGAGCAGTTCTTC CASSFVRGNEQFF
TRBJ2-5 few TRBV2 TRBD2 TGTGCCAACGGACTAGCGGGTAACCCTCAAGAGACCCAGTACTTC CANGLAGNPQETQYF
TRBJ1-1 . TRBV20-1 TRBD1 TGCAGTGCTGAGGGGGCCGTCAACACTGAAGCTTTCTTT CSAEGAVNTEAFF
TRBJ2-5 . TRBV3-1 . TGTGCCAGCAGCCACGGACAGCCAAGATCGTGGGAGACCCAGTACTTC CASSHGQPRSWETQYF
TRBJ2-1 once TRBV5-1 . TGCGCCAGCACCCAATCACAGGGTCGGAATGAGCAGTTCTTC CASTQSQGRNEQFF
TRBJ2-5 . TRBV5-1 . TGCGCCAGCAGCTTCGATGACTTAGTAGAGACCCAGTACTTC CASSFDDLVETQYF
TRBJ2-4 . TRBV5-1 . TGCGCCAGCAGCTTGGTGGGGGGAAACATTCAGTACTTC CASSLVGGNIQYF
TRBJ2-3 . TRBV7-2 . TGTGCCAGCAGCTTAGATCCCAGGGTTACAGATACGCAGTATTTT CASSLDPRVTDTQYF
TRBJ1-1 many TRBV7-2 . TGTGCCAGCAGCTTAGGAAGGGTGAACACTGAAGCTTTCTTT CASSLGRVNTEAFF
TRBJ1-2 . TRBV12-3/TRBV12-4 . TGTGCCAGCAGGGCCAGGCGAAGCTATGGCTACACCTTC CASRARRSYGYTF
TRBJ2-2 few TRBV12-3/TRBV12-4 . TGTGCCAGCAAATCGACTAGCGGGGAGCTGTTTTTT CASKSTSGELFF
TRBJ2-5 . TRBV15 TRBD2 TGTGCCACCAGCAGAGATAGGGGGGGAACTAGCGGAGAGACCCAGTACTTC CATSRDRGGTSGETQYF
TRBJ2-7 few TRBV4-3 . TGCGCCAGCAGCCAAGATGGAGGTAGGGGCTACGAGCAGTACTTC CASSQDGGRGYEQYF
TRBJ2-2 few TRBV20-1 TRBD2 TGCAGTGCCATTAATAGCGGGAGGGACACCGGGGAGCTGTTTTTT CSAINSGRDTGELFF
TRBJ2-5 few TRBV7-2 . TGTGCCAGCAGTACCCTTTCGGGCTACCCAGGCGAGACCCAGTACTTC CASSTLSGYPGETQYF
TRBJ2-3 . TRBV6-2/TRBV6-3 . TGTGCCAGCACCCGAACCGCCGCACAGTATACGCAGTATTTT CASTRTAAQYTQYF
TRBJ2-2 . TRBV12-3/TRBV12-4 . TGTGCCAGCAGTTTAACGAGGGGCGGGGAGCTGTTTTTT CASSLTRGGELFF
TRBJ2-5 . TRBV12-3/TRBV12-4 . TGTGCCAGCAGTCCGATCGACCCCGGGACTGGGCAAGAGACCCAGTACTTC CASSPIDPGTGQETQYF
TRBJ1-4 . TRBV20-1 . TGCAGTGCTAGAAGGGACCCAACGGAAGAAAAACTGTTTTTT CSARRDPTEEKLFF
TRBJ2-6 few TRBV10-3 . TGTGCCATCAGTGAAAGTCAGGGGGGTTACTCTGGGGCCAACGTCCTGACTTTC CAISESQGGYSGANVLTF
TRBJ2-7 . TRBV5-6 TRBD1 TGTGCCAGCAGCAGACAGGGTGGGGACGAGCAGTACTTC CASSRQGGDEQYF
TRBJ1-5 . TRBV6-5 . TGTGCCAGCAGCAACGACATTAATCAGCCCCAGCATTTT CASSNDINQPQHF
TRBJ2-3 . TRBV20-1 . TGCAGTGCTGGGGCAGATACGCAGTATTTT CSAGADTQYF
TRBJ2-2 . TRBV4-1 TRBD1 TGCGCCAGCAGCCATTCCCCTGGACAGGGGGCGAGTGGCGGGGAGCTGTTTTTT CASSHSPGQGASGGELFF
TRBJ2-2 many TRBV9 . TGTGCCAGCAGCGTAGGTGTTAGACCAACCCTGAACACCGGGGAGCTGTTTTTT CASSVGVRPTLNTGELFF
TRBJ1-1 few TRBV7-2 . TGTGCCAGCAGCTCTAGGACTGAAGCTTTCTTT CASSSRTEAFF
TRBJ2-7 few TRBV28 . TGTGCCAGCAGCGATCCGGGCCCCCCCTACGAGCAGTACTTC CASSDPGPPYEQYF
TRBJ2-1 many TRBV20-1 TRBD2 TGCAGTGCCCCGGGGACTAGCGGGTGGGATGAGCAGTTCTTC CSAPGTSGWDEQFF
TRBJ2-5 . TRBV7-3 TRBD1 TGTGCCAGCAGCGCCCATAGTCAGGGGGCCCAGTACTTC CASSAHSQGAQYF
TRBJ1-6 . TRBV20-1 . TGCAGTGCTAGAGATCGGGACTCCTATAATTCACCCCTCCACTTT CSARDRDSYNSPLHF
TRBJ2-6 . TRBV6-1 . TGTGCCAGCAGTAGAAGGGGCCAGGCCTTCTCTGGGGCCAACGTCCTGACTTTC CASSRRGQAFSGANVLTF
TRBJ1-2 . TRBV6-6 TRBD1 TGTGCCAGCAGTTACTCACAGGGGGAAAGCTATGGCTACACCTTC CASSYSQGESYGYTF
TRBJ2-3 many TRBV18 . TGTGCCAGCAGCCCGGGAACAGATACGCAGTATTTT CASSPGTDTQYF
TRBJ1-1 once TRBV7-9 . TGTGCCAGCAGCTCCGGCAGTGGGGGGACTGAAGCTTTCTTT CASSSGSGGTEAFF
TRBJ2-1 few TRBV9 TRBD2 TGTGCCAGCAGCGTAGCTAGCGGGCCTACCTACAATGGGCAGTTCTTC CASSVASGPTYNGQFF
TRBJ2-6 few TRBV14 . TGTGCCAGCAGCCTCAGAGCCACTGGGGCCAACGTCCTGACTTTC CASSLRATGANVLTF
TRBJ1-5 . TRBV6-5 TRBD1 TGTGCCAGCAGCCGCAGGGGGTCTCAGCCCCAGCATTTT CASSRRGSQPQHF
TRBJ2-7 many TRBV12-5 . TGTGCTAGTGGTTTGGCCGTATACGAGCAGTACTTC CASGLAVYEQYF
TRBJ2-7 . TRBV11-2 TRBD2 TGTGCCAGCAGCTTTGGGACTAGCGTTTACGAGCAGTACTTC CASSFGTSVYEQYF
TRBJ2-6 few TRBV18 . TGTGCCAGCTCACCGCCCAGGGATTTCGGGGCCAACGTCCTGACTTTC CASSPPRDFGANVLTF
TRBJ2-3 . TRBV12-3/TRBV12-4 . TGTGCCAGCAGATTCGGAGATGGACAGCGCACAGATGCGCAGTATTTT CASRFGDGQRTDAQYF